These 9 T cell receptor beta chains were all obtained from the same sample, sequenced in a study of blood T cells in healthy people across ages. It was with a sample-barcoded 5' primer and a J-beta primer mix that a second PCR of roughly 7 to 12 cycles was run. From the 5' RACE reads, TCRdb called clonotypes with MiXCR, one entry per CDR3 protein. There are under 2 million distinct CDR3 sequences in the sample; 30% to 35% occur only once, and roughly 12% lies in the top ten. Source material: blood. The receptors were gathered from a woman in her thirties in good health.

This clonotype was counted only a few times. The V gene is TRBV20-1, the J gene TRBJ2-3; D uncertain. This CDR3 spans 13 amino acids. Trimming cost V 0 bases and J 3 bases, with 7 bases left between them. CDR1 and CDR2 (germline): DFQATT, SNEGSKA (reference sequence). CDR3 DNA sequence: TGCAGTGCTAGAGATCAGAGTACAGATACGCAGTATTTT. The encoded protein is CSARDQSTDTQYF.

This clonotype showed up just a few times. The chain combines TRBV9 with TRBJ2-7; D not certain. The CDR3 loop spans 15 amino acids. V was trimmed by 1 base and J by 5 bases, leaving 16 bases between them. Germline V CDR1 and CDR2: SGDLS, YYNGEE. The CDR3 region is CASSVSYSFIHEQYF. The CDR3 DNA follows: TGTGCCAGCAGCGTATCTTACAGTTTTATCCACGAGCAGTACTTC.

This chain links TRBV28 with TRBJ2-5, with unresolved D. From germline, CDR1 is MDHEN and CDR2 SYDVKM. Trimming removed 6 bases from V and 1 base from J, with 12 bases in between. The CDR3 totals 14 residues. The CDR3 region has the DNA TGTGCCAGCAGGTCATCGACACCCCAAGAGACCCAGTACTTC. This encodes CASRSSTPQETQYF.

This clonotype showed up many times. Written as DNA, the CDR3 is TGTGCCAGCAGCCCTCTAGCGGGAGCGTCCTACGAGCAGTACTTC. Its translation: CASSPLAGASYEQYF. The V and J genes are TRBV7-2 and TRBJ2-7; 10 bases match TRBD2. The trim removed 5 bases at V and 1 base at J, leaving 5 bases unmatched. The CDR3 is 15 amino acids. Looked up from germline, CDR1 is SGHTA and CDR2 is FQGNSA.

The J gene is TRBJ2-4, the V gene TRBV4-2; D might be TRBD1 or TRBD2, each matching 5 bases. The CDR3 length is 15 residues. V was trimmed by 3 bases and J by 6 bases, leaving 15 bases between them. Germline CDR1 LGHNA, CDR2 YNFKEQ. CDR3 coding DNA: TGTGCCAGCAGCCACCAATGGGACCCGGGAAACATTCAGTACTTC. Translated, it gives CASSHQWDPGNIQYF.

The rearrangement links TRBV4-1 to TRBJ2-2; D remains unclear. There are 16 residues in the CDR3. The germline V gene encodes CDR1 MGHRA and CDR2 YSYEKL. Trimming took off 1 base at V and 1 base at J, with 10 bases between the two ends. CDR3 nucleotides: TGCGCCAGCAGCCAAGTAATGGACCTGAACACCGGGGAGCTGTTTTTT. Residues: CASSQVMDLNTGELFF.

In its sample, this clonotype was seen a few times. V is TRBV5-1 and J is TRBJ2-7; the D is unclear. Trimming left V 0 bases short and J 8 bases short, with 6 bases between. The CDR3 spans 11 residues. The germline CDR1 and CDR2 sequences are SGHRS and YFSETQ. CDR3 amino acids: CASSLGTQQYF. CDR3 nucleotides: TGCGCCAGCAGCTTGGGGACCCAGCAGTACTTC.

This clonotype was seen more than once but under ten times. This chain connects TRBV9 to TRBJ1-1; 10 bases map to TRBD1. The CDR3 loop spans 17 amino acids. J was trimmed by 5 bases and V by 4 bases; bases with no gene match: 14. Germline V gene sequence: CDR1 SGDLS, CDR2 YYNGEE. DNA for the CDR3: TGTGCCAGCAGCTCGACGCGGGACAGGGGATTTGGGACTGAAGCTTTCTTT. The encoded protein is CASSSTRDRGFGTEAFF.

This clonotype was seen more than once but under ten times. The CDR3 DNA is TGTGCCAGCAGTGAATGGGGGCTTAGGGGAGCTTTCTTT. Its protein product is CASSEWGLRGAFF. V is TRBV6-1 and J is TRBJ1-1; perhaps TRBD1 as D (6 bases). With 2 bases removed from V and 10 bases from J, the gap between germline ends came to 14 bases. Germline V gene sequence: CDR1 MNHNS, CDR2 SASEGT. This CDR3 contains 13 residues.